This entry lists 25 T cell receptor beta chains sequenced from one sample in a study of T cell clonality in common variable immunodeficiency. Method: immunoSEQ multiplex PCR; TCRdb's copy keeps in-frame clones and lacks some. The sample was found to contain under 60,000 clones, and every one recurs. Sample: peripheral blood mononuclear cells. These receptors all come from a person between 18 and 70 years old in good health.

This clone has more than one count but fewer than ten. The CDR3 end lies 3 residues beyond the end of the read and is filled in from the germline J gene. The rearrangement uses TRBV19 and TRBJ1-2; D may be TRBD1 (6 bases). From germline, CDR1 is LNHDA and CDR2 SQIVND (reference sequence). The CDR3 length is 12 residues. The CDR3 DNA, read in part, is TGTGCCAGTAGTCACGCGCAGGGGAGA. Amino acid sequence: CASSHAQGR. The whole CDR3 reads CASSHAQGRYTF.

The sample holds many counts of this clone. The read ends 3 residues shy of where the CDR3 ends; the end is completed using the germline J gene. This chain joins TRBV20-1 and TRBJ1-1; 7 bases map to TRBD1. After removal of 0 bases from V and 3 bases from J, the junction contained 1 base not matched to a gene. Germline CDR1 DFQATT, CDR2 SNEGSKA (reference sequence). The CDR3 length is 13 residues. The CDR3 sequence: CSARDQGDTEAFF. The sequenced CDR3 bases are TGCAGTGCTAGAGACCAGGGGGACACTGAA.

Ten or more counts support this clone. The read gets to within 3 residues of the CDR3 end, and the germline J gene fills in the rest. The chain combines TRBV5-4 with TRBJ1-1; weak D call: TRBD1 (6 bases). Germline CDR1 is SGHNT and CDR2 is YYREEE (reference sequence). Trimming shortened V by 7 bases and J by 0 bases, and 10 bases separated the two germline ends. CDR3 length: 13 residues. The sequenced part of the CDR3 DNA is TGTGCCAGCGTGGGGGCTCTGAACACTGAA. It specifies CASVGALNTE. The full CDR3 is CASVGALNTEAFF.

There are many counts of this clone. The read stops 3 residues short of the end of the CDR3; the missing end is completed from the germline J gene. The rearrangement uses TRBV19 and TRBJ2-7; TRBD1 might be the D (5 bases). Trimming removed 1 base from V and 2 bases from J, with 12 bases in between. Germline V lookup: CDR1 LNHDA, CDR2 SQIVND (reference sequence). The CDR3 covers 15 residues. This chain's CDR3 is CASSIARGSTYEQYF. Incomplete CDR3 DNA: TGTGCCAGTAGTATAGCTAGGGGTTCTACCTACGAG. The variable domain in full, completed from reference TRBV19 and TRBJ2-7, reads DGGITQSPKYLFRKEGQNVTLSCEQNLNHDAMYWYRQDPGQGLRLIYYSQIVNDFQKGDIAEGYSVSREKKESFPLTVTSAQKNPTAFYLCASSIARGSTYEQYFGPGTRLTVT.

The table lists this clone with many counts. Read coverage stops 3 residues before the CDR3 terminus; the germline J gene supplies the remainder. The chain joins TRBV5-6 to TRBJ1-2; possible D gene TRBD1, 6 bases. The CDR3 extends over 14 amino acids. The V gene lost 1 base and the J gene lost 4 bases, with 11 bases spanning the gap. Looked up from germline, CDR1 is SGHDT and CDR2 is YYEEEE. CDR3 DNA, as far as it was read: TGTGCCAGCAGCTTGCGGGGGGCTCTCTATGGC. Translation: CASSLRGALYG. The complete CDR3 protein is CASSLRGALYGYTF.

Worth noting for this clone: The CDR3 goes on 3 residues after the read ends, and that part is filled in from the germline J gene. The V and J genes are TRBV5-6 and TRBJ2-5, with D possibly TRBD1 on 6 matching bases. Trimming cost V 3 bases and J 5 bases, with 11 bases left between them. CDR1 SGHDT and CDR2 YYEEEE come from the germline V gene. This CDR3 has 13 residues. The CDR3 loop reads CASSSQGEETQYF. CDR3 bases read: TGTGCCAGCAGCTCACAGGGTGAGGAGACC.

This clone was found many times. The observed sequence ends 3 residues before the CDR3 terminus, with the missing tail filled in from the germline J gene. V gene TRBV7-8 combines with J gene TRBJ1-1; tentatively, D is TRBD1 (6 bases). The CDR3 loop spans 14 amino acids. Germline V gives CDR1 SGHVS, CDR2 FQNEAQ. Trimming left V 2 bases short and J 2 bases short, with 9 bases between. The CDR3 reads CASSLNRANTEAFF. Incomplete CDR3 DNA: TGTGCCAGCAGCTTAAACAGGGCCAACACTGAA.

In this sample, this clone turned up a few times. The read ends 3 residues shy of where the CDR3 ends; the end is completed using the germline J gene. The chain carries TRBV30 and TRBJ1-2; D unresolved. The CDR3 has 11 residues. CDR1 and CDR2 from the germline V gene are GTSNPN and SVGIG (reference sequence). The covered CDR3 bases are TGTGCCTGGAGTGTAGGTGTCGCC. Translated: CAWSVGVA. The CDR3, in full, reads CAWSVGVAYTF.

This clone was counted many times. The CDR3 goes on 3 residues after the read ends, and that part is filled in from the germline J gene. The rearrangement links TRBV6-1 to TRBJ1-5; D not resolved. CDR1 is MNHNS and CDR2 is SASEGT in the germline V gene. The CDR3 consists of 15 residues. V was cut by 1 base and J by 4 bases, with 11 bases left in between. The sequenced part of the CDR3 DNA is TGTGCCAGCAGTGAAGGCAGGTCCGAGAATCAGCCC. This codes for CASSEGRSENQP. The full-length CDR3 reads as CASSEGRSENQPQHF.

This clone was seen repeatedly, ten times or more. CDR3 DNA, as far as it was read: TGTGCCAGCAGCTTGGACAGTCTTACG. Translated: CASSLDSLT. The whole CDR3 sequence reads CASSLDSLTQYF. This chain links TRBV5-6 with TRBJ2-3, with no clear D. Read coverage stops 3 residues before the CDR3 terminus; the germline J gene supplies the remainder. V lost 0 bases and J 8 bases, leaving 7 bases between the germline ends. Germline V gene data show CDR1 as SGHDT and CDR2 as YYEEEE. The CDR3 extends over 12 amino acids.

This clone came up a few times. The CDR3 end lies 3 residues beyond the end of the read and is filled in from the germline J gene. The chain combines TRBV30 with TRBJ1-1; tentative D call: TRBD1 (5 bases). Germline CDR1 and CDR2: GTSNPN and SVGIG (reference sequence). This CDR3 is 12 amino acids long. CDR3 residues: CAWSVKRGGAFF. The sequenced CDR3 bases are TGTGCCTGGAGTGTGAAAAGGGGAGGA.

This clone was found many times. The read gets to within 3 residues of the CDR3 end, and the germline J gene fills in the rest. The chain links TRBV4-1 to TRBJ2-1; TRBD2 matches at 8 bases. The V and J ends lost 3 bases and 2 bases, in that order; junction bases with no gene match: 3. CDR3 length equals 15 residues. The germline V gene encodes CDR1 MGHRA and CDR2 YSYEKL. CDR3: CASSQLAGTYNEQFF. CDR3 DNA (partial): TGCGCCAGCAGCCAGTTAGCGGGGACCTACAATGAG.

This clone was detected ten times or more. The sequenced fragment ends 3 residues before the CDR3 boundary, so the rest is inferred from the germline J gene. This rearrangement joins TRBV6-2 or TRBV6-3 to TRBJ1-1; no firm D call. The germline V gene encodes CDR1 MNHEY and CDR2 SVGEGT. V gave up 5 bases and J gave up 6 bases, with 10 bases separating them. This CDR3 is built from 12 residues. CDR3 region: CASSNTKAEAFF. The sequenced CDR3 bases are TGTGCCAGCAGTAATACAAAGGCTGAA.

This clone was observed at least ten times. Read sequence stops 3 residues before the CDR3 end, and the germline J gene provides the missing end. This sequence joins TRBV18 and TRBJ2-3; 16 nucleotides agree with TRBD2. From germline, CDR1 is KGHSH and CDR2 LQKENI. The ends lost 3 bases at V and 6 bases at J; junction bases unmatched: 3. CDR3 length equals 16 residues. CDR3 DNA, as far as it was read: TGTGCCAGCTCACCGGGGACTAGCGGGAGGGCCGATACG. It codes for CASSPGTSGRADT. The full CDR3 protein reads CASSPGTSGRADTQYF. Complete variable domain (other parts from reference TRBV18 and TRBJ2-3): NAGVMQNPRHLVRRRGQEARLRCSPMKGHSHVYWYRQLPEEGLKFMVYLQKENIIDESGMPKERFSAEFPKEGPSILRIQQVVRGDSAAYFCASSPGTSGRADTQYFGPGTRLTVL.

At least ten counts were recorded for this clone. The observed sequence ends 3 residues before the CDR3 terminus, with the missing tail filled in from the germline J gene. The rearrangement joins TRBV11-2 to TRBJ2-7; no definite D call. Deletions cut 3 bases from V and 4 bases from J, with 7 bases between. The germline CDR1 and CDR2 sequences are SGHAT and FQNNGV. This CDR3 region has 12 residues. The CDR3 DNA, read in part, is TGTGCCAGCAGCTTTTATTCTTACGAG. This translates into CASSFYSYE. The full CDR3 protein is CASSFYSYEQYF.

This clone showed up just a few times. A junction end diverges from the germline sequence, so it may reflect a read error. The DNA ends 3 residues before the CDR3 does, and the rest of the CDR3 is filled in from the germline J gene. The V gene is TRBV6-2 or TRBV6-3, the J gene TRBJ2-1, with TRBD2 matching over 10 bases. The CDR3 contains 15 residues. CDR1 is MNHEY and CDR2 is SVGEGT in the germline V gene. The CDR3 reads CGSRPRASGSSEQFF. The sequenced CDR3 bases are TGTGGCAGCCGTCCTAGGGCTAGCGGGAGTTCTGAG.

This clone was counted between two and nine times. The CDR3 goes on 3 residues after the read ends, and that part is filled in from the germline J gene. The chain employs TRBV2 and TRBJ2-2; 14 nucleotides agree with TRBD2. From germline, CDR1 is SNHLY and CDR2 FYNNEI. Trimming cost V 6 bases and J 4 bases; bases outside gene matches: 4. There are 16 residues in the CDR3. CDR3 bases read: TGTGCCAGCAGAGATGGACTAGCGGGAGGCACCGGGGAG. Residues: CASRDGLAGGTGE. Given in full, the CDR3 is CASRDGLAGGTGELFF.

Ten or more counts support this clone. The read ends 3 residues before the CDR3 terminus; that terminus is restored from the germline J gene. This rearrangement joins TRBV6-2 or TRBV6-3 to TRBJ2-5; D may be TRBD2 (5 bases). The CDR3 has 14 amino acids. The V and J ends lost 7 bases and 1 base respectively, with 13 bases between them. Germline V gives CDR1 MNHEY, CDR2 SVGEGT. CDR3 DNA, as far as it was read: TGTGCCAGCAACCACGCGAGGGTCCAAGAGACC. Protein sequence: CASNHARVQET. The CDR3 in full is CASNHARVQETQYF.

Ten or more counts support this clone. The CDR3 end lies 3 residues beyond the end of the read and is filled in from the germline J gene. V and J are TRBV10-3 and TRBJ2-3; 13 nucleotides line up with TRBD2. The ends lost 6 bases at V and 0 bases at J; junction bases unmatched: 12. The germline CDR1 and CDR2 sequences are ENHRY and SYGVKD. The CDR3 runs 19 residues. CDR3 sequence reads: CAISRSGTSGTPSTDTQYF. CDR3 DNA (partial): TGTGCCATCAGCCGATCCGGGACTAGCGGGACGCCTAGCACAGATACG.

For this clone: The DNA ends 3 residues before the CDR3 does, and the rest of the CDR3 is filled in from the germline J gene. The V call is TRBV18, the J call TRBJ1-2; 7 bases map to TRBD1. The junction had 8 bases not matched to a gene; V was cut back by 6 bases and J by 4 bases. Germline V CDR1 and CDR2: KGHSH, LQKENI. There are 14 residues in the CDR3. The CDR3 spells CASSREGGGYGYTF. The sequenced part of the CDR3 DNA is TGTGCCAGCTCCCGTGAAGGGGGCGGCTATGGC.

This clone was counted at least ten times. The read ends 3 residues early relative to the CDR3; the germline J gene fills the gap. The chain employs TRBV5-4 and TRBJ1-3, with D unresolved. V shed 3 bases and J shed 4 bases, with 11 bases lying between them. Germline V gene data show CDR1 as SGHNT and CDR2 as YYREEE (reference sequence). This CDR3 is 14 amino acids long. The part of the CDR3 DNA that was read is TGTGCCAGCAGCTCTGGAGGGTTGGGAAACACC. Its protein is CASSSGGLGNT. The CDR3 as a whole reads CASSSGGLGNTIYF.

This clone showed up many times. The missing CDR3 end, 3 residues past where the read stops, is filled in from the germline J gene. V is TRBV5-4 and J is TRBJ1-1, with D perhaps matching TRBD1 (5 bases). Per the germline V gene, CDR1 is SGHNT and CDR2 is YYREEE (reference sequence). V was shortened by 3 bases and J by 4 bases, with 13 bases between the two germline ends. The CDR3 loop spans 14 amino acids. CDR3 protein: CASSWGGGATEAFF. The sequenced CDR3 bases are TGTGCCAGCAGCTGGGGCGGAGGGGCCACTGAA. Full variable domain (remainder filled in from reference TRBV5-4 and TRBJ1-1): ETGVTQSPTHLIKTRGQQVTLRCSSQSGHNTVSWYQQALGQGPQFIFQYYREEENGRGNFPPRFSGLQFPNYSSELNVNALELDDSALYLCASSWGGGATEAFFGQGTRLTVV.

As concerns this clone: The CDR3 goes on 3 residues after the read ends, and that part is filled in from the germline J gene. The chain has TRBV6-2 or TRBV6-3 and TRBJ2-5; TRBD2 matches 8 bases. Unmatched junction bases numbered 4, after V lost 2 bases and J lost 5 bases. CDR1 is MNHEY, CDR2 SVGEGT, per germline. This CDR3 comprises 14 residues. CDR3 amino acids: CASSYGREAETQYF. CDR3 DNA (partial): TGTGCCAGCAGTTACGGGCGGGAGGCCGAGACC.

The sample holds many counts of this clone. CDR3 bases read: TGTGCCAGCAGCCCTCGGGGGAACACCGGGGAG. Translation: CASSPRGNTGE. The CDR3, in full, reads CASSPRGNTGELFF. The rearrangement uses TRBV11-2 and TRBJ2-2; D possibly corresponds to TRBD2 (5 bases). Read sequence stops 3 residues before the CDR3 end, and the germline J gene provides the missing end. The V end was cut by 5 bases, the J end by 1 base, with 8 bases between. This CDR3 has 14 residues. Germline CDR1 and CDR2: SGHAT and FQNNGV.

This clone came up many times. This CDR3 is CASSIEGLGNTEAFF. The CDR3 bases that were read are TGTGCCAGTAGTATCGAGGGCTTAGGGAACACTGAA. The chain employs TRBV19 and TRBJ1-1; D is uncertain. Sequencing ends 3 residues short of the CDR3 end; the germline J gene provides the rest. The V end lost 3 bases, the J end lost 1 base, and 12 bases lay between the germline ends. This CDR3 is 15 amino acids long. The germline gives CDR1 LNHDA, CDR2 SQIVND (reference sequence).